This section outlines one T cell receptor (beta chain) sequence together with its context. No antigen is known for it. This record comes from a study of T cell responses to AZD1222 COVID-19 vaccine. Study results and caveats: Mapped onto spike, vaccine-associated CD4 TCRs spanned it and were dominant at 160-218 and 743-854.

The CDR3 contains 11 residues. Germline V gene lookup returns CDR1 DFQATT and CDR2 SNEGSKA (reference sequence). Trimming took off 1 base at V and 7 bases at J, with 7 bases between the two ends. Sequenced by immunoSEQ multiplex PCR; TCRdb stores in-frame clones only, minus some. The table shows about 180,000 clones, with around 88% occurring only once. The TCR comes from an adult in good health. The sample here was peripheral blood, taken on day 0 of AZD1222 vaccination. This chain links TRBV20-1 with TRBJ1-2; D ambiguous. In nucleotides, the CDR3 is TGCAGTGCTAGAGTAGGTGGTGGCTACACCTTC. Its protein product is CSARVGGGYTF.